What follows are 7 T cell receptor beta chains derived from one specimen sequenced in a study of identical twins. TCRdb re-analysed the 5' RACE reads in MiXCR, keeping a single row per CDR3 protein. The data hold over 550,000 distinct CDR3 sequences, with about 7.1% observed a single time. The data also belong to a second study, concerning yellow fever vaccine responses in identical twins.

Sequenced material: PBMCs. Receptor source: a woman aged 18-35 years in good health.

The rearrangement joins TRBV6-1 to TRBJ1-2; D is undetermined. The CDR3 loop spans 14 amino acids. Germline V CDR1 and CDR2: MNHNS, SASEGT. Trimming stripped 7 bases from V and 2 bases from J, with 14 bases between. As DNA, the CDR3 is TGTGCCAGCACTAGCACTCCCGACAACTATGGCTACACCTTC. Protein sequence: CASTSTPDNYGYTF.

Concerning this clonotype itself: A clone one base away is much larger, so this may be a read error. The chain combines TRBV5-5 with TRBJ1-1; no clear D gene. This CDR3 is 13 amino acids long. V lost 6 bases to trimming and J lost 0 bases, with 9 bases between them. CDR1 is SGHKS and CDR2 is YYEKEE in the germline V gene (reference sequence). The CDR3 DNA follows: TGTGCCAGCATCCGTCTCATGAACACTGAAGCTTTCTTT. This translates into CASIRLMNTEAFF.

This clonotype has more than one count but fewer than ten. The rearrangement links TRBV5-1 to TRBJ2-2; D possibly matches TRBD1 or TRBD2 (5 bases each). Deletions cut 5 bases from V and 5 bases from J, with 19 bases between. This CDR3 has 16 amino acids. Looked up from germline, CDR1 is SGHRS and CDR2 is YFSETQ. The chain's CDR3 is CASSLPGTSGTGELFF. CDR3 coding DNA: TGCGCCAGCAGTTTGCCCGGGACCTCGGGGACCGGGGAGCTGTTTTTT.

This clonotype showed up just a few times. J is TRBJ1-2 and V is TRBV7-9; 7 nucleotides align to TRBD1. The CDR3 covers 14 residues. Unmatched junction bases numbered 5, after V lost 3 bases and J lost 4 bases. The germline V gene encodes CDR1 SEHNR and CDR2 FQNEAQ (reference sequence). The chain's CDR3 is CASSFADRIYGYTF. In nucleotides, the CDR3 is TGTGCCAGCAGCTTCGCGGACAGGATCTATGGCTACACCTTC. Full variable domain (rest looked up from reference TRBV7-9 and TRBJ1-2): DTGVSQNPRHKITKRGQNVTFRCDPISEHNRLYWYRQTLGQGPEFLTYFQNEAQLEKSRLLSDRFSAERPKGSFSTLEIQRTEQGDSAMYLCASSFADRIYGYTFGSGTRLTVV.

V is TRBV5-1 and J is TRBJ2-7; TRBD2 matches 7 bases. Germline assignment: CDR1 SGHRS and CDR2 YFSETQ. The CDR3 spans 14 residues. The V gene end was trimmed by 0 bases and the J gene end by 5 bases; junction bases not matched to a gene: 5. The CDR3 coding sequence is TGCGCCAGCAGCTTGGCGGCGGGAGTCCACGAGCAGTACTTC. Amino acids: CASSLAAGVHEQYF.

The chain recombines TRBV5-1 with TRBJ2-5, with D unclear. There are 14 residues in the CDR3. Germline lookup yields CDR1 SGHRS and CDR2 YFSETQ. Trimming took 4 bases from V and 4 from J, leaving 14 bases between them. CDR3 region: CASSMGSAAETQYF. The CDR3 bases are TGCGCCAGCAGCATGGGTTCCGCCGCAGAGACCCAGTACTTC.

This clonotype has at least ten counts. The chain carries TRBV20-1 and TRBJ1-4; D might be TRBD1 (5 bases). The CDR3 sequence is 13 residues long. Per germline, CDR1 DFQATT and CDR2 SNEGSKA (reference sequence). V was cut by 7 bases and J by 4 bases, with 13 bases left in between. The CDR3: CSGADTNNEKLFF. CDR3 nucleotide sequence: TGCAGTGGGGCGGACACCAATAATGAAAAACTGTTTTTT.